Here is one T cell receptor (beta chain) with its context. These data belong to a study of CD8 T cells in Susac syndrome. CDR1 and CDR2 (germline): DFQATT, SNEGSKA (reference sequence). J lost 2 bases, V lost 0 bases, and 9 bases had no gene match. The CDR3 loop spans 18 amino acids. Sequencing of TCR beta covered CD8+ and CD4+ T cells obtained from blood. The multiple sclerosis control group comprised treatment-naive patients with stable or active relapsing-remitting disease. TEMRA cells were enriched by FACS, while CD8+ and CD4+ T cells were obtained through a negative isolation that was performed magnetically. cDNA came from about 0.5 to 1 ug RNA primed by random hexamers. It was immunoSEQ multiplex PCR that amplified TCR beta CDR3 across 54 Vbeta and 13 Jbeta. Via MiXCR, TCRdb re-called the immunoSEQ multiplex PCR reads, giving one row per CDR3 protein. In the table there are 330,000 or so distinct CDR3 sequences, 75% to 90% of which are singletons.

The sequence was collected from a human donor with multiple sclerosis. The sequencing sample was made of CD8+ T cells from PBMCs. The rearrangement links TRBV20-1 to TRBJ2-3; 12 bases are a match to TRBD2. The CDR3 here is CSARDPTGLAGHTDTQYF. The CDR3 nucleotides read TGCAGTGCTAGAGACCCGACCGGACTAGCGGGACACACAGATACGCAGTATTTT.